The 10 T cell receptor beta chains below all came from one sample that was sequenced in a study of blood T cells in healthy people across ages. A second PCR, run for about 7 to 11 cycles, used a sample-barcoded 5' primer plus a J-beta primer mix. TCRdb re-called the 5' RACE reads through MiXCR, storing one row per CDR3 protein. The sample yields a few hundred thousand distinct CDR3 sequences, 45% to 65% seen once. The sample comprised blood. The receptors shown here come from a man aged 60-69 years in good health.

V is TRBV13 and J is TRBJ2-3, with TRBD2 matching over 8 bases. The CDR3 is made up of 16 amino acids. V shed 3 bases, J shed 3 bases, and the junction held 8 bases outside the gene matches. The germline CDR1 and CDR2 sequences are PRHDT and FYEKMQ (reference sequence). The DNA for the CDR3 is TGTGCCAGCAGCTTCCTAGCGGGCCTGCGAACAGATACGCAGTATTTT. It codes for CASSFLAGLRTDTQYF.

The chain employs TRBV2 and TRBJ1-2, with a tentative D call TRBD1 (6 bases). V was cut by 6 bases and J by 0 bases, with 14 bases left in between. Germline CDR1 reads SNHLY; CDR2 reads FYNNEI. The CDR3 sequence is 15 residues long. This chain's CDR3 is CASRGGRKANYGYTF. CDR3 nucleotide sequence: TGTGCCAGCAGGGGGGGGCGGAAAGCTAACTATGGCTACACCTTC.

V usage is TRBV6-2 or TRBV6-3 and J usage is TRBJ2-1, with D possibly matching TRBD1 (6 bases). V lost 6 bases and J lost 9, with 24 bases in between. The CDR3 has 16 amino acids. CDR1 is MNHEY and CDR2 is SVGEGT in the germline V gene. The CDR3 spells CASRETQGRFLSEQFF. CDR3 DNA sequence: TGTGCCAGCAGAGAAACACAGGGCAGGTTCCTAAGTGAGCAGTTCTTC.

Points on this clonotype: Being one base from a much bigger clone, this may be a read error. This chain connects TRBV30 to TRBJ1-1; D not resolved. The length of the CDR3 is 11 residues. Trimming stripped 1 base from V and 7 bases from J, with 7 bases between. Germline V gene data show CDR1 as GTSNPN and CDR2 as SVGIG (reference sequence). CDR3 amino acids: CAWSESSEAFF. The CDR3 DNA reads as TGTGCCTGGAGTGAGTCTAGTGAAGCTTTCTTT.

The chain links TRBV24-1 to TRBJ2-5, with 7 nucleotides matching TRBD1. With V trimmed by 1 base and J by 3 bases, 1 base remained unmatched. Germline V CDR1 and CDR2: KGHDR, SFDVKD. The CDR3 contains 14 residues. Written as DNA, the CDR3 is TGTGCCACCAGTGATTTAGGGACAGAAGAGACCCAGTACTTC. Translation: CATSDLGTEETQYF.

This rearrangement joins TRBV7-3 to TRBJ1-1, with D possibly matching TRBD1 (6 bases). The CDR3 spans 15 residues. The germline V gene encodes CDR1 SGHTA and CDR2 FQGTGA. Trimming cost V 8 bases and J 1 base, with 17 bases left between them. The CDR3 is CASGLYADRNTEAFF. CDR3 nucleotide sequence: TGTGCCAGCGGACTTTATGCGGACAGGAACACTGAAGCTTTCTTT.

The V call is TRBV28, the J call TRBJ2-5, with D hard to call. The germline V gene has CDR1 MDHEN and CDR2 SYDVKM. The CDR3 length is 10 residues. V lost 10 bases, J lost 7 bases, and 10 bases lay in between. The CDR3 DNA reads TGTGCCACGGCTCTAGGGACCCAGTACTTC. This sequence encodes CATALGTQYF.

V usage is TRBV5-1 and J usage is TRBJ2-5; TRBD2 is a possible D gene (6 bases). The CDR3 is 15 amino acids. Trimming cost V 3 bases and J 2 bases, with 14 bases left between them. The germline V gene has CDR1 SGHRS and CDR2 YFSETQ. CDR3 sequence (DNA): TGCGCCAGCAGCTCGGGGGTAGCGGTACAAGAGACCCAGTACTTC. Translating it yields CASSSGVAVQETQYF.

This clonotype occurred once. This sequence joins TRBV7-9 and TRBJ2-3, with D unresolved. Per germline, CDR1 SEHNR and CDR2 FQNEAQ (reference sequence). The CDR3 spans 15 residues. V lost 2 bases, J lost 8 bases, and 17 bases lay in between. The CDR3 nucleotides read TGTGCCAGCAGCTTATTCAGCTTAGCAGAGAGTACGCAGTATTTT. Its protein product is CASSLFSLAESTQYF.

CDR3 in amino acids: CSAADSLSYEQYF. Here the CDR3 DNA reads TGCAGTGCCGCCGACAGTCTCTCCTACGAGCAGTACTTC. The chain is built from TRBV20-1 and TRBJ2-7; possible D gene TRBD1, 5 bases. V lost 6 bases and J 0 bases, leaving 12 bases between the germline ends. CDR3 length: 13 amino acids. Germline lookup yields CDR1 DFQATT and CDR2 SNEGSKA (reference sequence).